This T cell receptor beta chain was sequenced during a study of T cells in Graves' hyperthyroidism and ophthalmopathy. Study-wide points: Researchers report that a 13 V-J model separated ophthalmopathy from stable hyperthyroidism. The model's output predicted ophthalmopathy at a median of about 6.5 months prior to onset. Blood samples included most of the expanded thyroid clonotypes exceeding 0.001.

Researchers amplified the TCR beta CDR3 regions from RNA transcripts. HTBI primers drove first-round RT-PCR of the TCR CDR3. TCRdb re-called the multiplex PCR reads with MiXCR, one entry per CDR3 protein. Of approximately 510,000 distinct CDR3 sequences detected, over 45% appear once; the ten largest clones hold 44%. This clonotype was seen repeatedly, ten times or more. The target antigen is unknown. CDR1 DFQATT and CDR2 SNEGSKA come from the germline V gene (reference sequence). Deletions cut 0 bases from V and 1 base from J, with 12 bases between. This CDR3 has 16 amino acids. Diagnosis rested on symptoms, serum thyroxine and TRAb, thyroid ultrasound, and orbital computed tomography.

This chain connects TRBV20-1 to TRBJ2-2; the D is unclear. Sequenced input: peripheral blood or thyroid tissue (not recorded which). The clonotype was recovered from an adult woman with Graves' disease, either hyperthyroidism or ophthalmopathy (not recorded which). CDR3 nucleotides: TGCAGTGCTAGAGATCAACCACACCTGAACACCGGGGAGCTGTTTTTT. It codes for CSARDQPHLNTGELFF.